The entry below gives a single TCR beta chain sequence along with its context. A read error may explain this, as a much larger clone is one base away. This sample stems from a study of T cells of healthy individuals. TCRdb re-called the 5' RACE reads through MiXCR, storing one row per CDR3 protein. The table shows about 40,000 distinct CDR3 sequences, with 4% to 5.5% occurring only once. Germline V gene data show CDR1 as SEHNR and CDR2 as FQNEAQ (reference sequence). The CDR3 loop spans 12 amino acids. The chain links TRBV7-9 to TRBJ1-2; tentatively, D is TRBD1 (5 bases). The source of this sequence is a human donor in good health. The CDR3 loop reads CVSSLVEGGYTF. CDR3 DNA sequence: TGTGTCAGCAGCTTAGTGGAGGGGGGCTACACCTTC.